This T cell receptor beta chain was captured by sequencing in a study of sequential checkpoint blockade in melanoma. Background on the study: Maintenance nivolumab came after either treatment sequence. TCRβ was sequenced from DNA of under 100 pretreatment tumors. Matched biopsies came pretreatment and at week 13 for approximately 22 patients. Study-wide points: Pretreatment TIL clonality tracked with response in the nivolumab-first arm.

In regard to this clone: Its antigen is as yet unknown.

Treatment in this sample: randomized to nivolumab then ipilimumab (arm A) or the reverse (arm B). V lost 6 bases, J lost 5 bases, and 13 bases lay in between. The CDR3 is 13 amino acids. The assay was immunoSEQ multiplex PCR, and TCRdb's table has in-frame clones only and misses some. This sample has about 2,300 clones, with more than 20% found just once. This sequence was found in a human donor with melanoma. The gene calls are TRBV23-1 and TRBJ1-1; unclear D gene. TRBV23-1 is designated an ORF whose function remains uncertain. The sequencing here drew on tumor tissue (inferred from file names), taken from a patient given nivolumab and ipilimumab in sequence. The CDR3 region has the DNA TGCGCCAGCAGCTTGGAGGGAGATACTGAAGCTTTCTTT. Residues: CASSLEGDTEAFF.